This T cell receptor beta chain was captured in a study of blood T cell repertoires in COVID-19. Overall study context: Material from acute and convalescent COVID-19 was sourced from the United States, Italy and Spain. The cDNA or gDNA used as material had been derived from T cells, B-cell-depleted T cells, or PBMCs.

In the authors' methods: Reference gene primer amplification gave estimated nucleated cell counts. TCRdb keeps only in-frame clones here, not all; method: immunoSEQ multiplex PCR. V and J calls and clone size are copied from that table; D and trimming were computed from the DNA. Altogether 90,000 to 100,000 clones are present, 81% being singletons, with the ten largest covering about 4.3%. This CDR3 comprises 12 residues. CDR1 and CDR2 from the germline V gene are MNHEY and SVGEGT. Trimming took off 6 bases at V and 7 bases at J, with 13 bases between the two ends. The sample was peripheral blood. This sequence was found in a man aged 60-69 years with acute or convalescent COVID-19. V usage is TRBV6-2 or TRBV6-3 and J usage is TRBJ2-7; D possibly corresponds to TRBD1 (7 bases). CDR3 protein: CASSGGTEEQYF. CDR3 nucleotides: TGTGCCAGCAGCGGCGGGACAGAGGAGCAGTACTTC.